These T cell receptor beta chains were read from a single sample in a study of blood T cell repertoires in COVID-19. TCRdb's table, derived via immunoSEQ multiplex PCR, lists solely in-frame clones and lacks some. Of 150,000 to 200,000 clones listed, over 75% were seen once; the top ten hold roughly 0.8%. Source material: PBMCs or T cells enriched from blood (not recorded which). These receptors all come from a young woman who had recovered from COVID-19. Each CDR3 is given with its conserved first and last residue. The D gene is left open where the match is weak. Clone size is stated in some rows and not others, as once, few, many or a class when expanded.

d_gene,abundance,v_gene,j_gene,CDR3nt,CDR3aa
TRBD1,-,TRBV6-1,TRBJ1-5,TGTGCCAGCAGTGGGGGGACAGGGAGGGTATATAGCAATCAGCCCCAGCATTTT,CASSGGTGRVYSNQPQHF
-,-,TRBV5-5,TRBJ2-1,TGTGCCAGCAGCTTCAGCGGCACCTACAATGAGCAGTTCTTC,CASSFSGTYNEQFF
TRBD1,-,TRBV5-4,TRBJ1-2,TGTGCCAGCAGCCAGAACACAGGGGCTGGGGGCTACACCTTC,CASSQNTGAGGYTF
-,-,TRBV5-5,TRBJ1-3,TGTGCCAGCAGCTTAGGCTCCTCTAGCTCTGGAAACACCATATATTTT,CASSLGSSSSGNTIYF
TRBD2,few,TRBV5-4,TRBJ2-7,TGTGCCAGCAGCCCACAGATACTAGCGGGAGTCCCCTACGAGCAGTACTTC,CASSPQILAGVPYEQYF
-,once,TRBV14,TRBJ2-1,TGTGCCAGCAGCAAACCAGGGACTGCCATCTTGGATGAGCAGTTCTTC,CASSKPGTAILDEQFF
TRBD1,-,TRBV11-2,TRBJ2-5,TGTGCCAGCAGCCACCCGGGGACAGGGGTCCAGTACTTC,CASSHPGTGVQYF
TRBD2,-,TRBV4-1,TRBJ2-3,TGCGCCAGCAGCCAAGCGTCTAGCGGGAGTAGATTAGCAGATACGCAGTATTTT,CASSQASSGSRLADTQYF
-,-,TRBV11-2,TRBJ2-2,TGTGCCAGCAGCTATGCCCAGGGTGACACCGGGGAGCTGTTTTTT,CASSYAQGDTGELFF
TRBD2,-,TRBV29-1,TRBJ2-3,TGCAGCGCTCGGACTAGCGGGAGTGATACGCAGTATTTT,CSARTSGSDTQYF
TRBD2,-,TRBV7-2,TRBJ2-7,TGTGCCAGCAGCTTAGGACTAGCGGGGCCAAAAGCCTACGAGCAGTACTTC,CASSLGLAGPKAYEQYF
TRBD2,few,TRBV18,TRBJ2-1,TGTGCCAGCTCACCGCTGCCGGGACTAGCTCCCCTAAGCTCCTACAATGAGCAGTTCTTC,CASSPLPGLAPLSSYNEQFF
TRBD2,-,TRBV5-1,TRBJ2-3,TGCGCCAGCAGCTTGCTAGCGGGAGAGGACACAGATACGCAGTATTTT,CASSLLAGEDTDTQYF
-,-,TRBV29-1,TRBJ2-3,TGCAGCGCCCGAAGCGGCGGCTTCTTTAGCACAGATACGCAGTATTTT,CSARSGGFFSTDTQYF
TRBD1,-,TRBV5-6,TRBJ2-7,TGTGCCAGCAGCTCCCCCCGAGGACAGGGCAACACTGAGCAGTACTTC,CASSSPRGQGNTEQYF
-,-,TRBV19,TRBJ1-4,TGTGCCAGTAGTCCCAGGAGGGCAACTAATGAAAAACTGTTTTTT,CASSPRRATNEKLFF
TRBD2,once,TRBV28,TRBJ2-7,TGTGCCAGCAGTCAAGGGATAACGATAGCGGGTAATTATTACGAGCAGTACTTC,CASSQGITIAGNYYEQYF
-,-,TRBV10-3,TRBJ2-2,TGTGCCACCAGGGGAGGGGTTACGGAAACCGGGGAGCTGTTTTTT,CATRGGVTETGELFF
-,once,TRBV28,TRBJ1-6,TGTGCCAGCAGTTTATCAGCGGGAGATAATTCACCCCTCCACTTT,CASSLSAGDNSPLHF
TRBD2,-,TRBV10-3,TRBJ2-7,TGTGCCGTCGGGACTAGCGGAACCTACGAGCAGTACTTC,CAVGTSGTYEQYF
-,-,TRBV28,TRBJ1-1,TGTGCCAGCACCCTATTGGGGGGGAGAGCTTTCTTT,CASTLLGGRAFF
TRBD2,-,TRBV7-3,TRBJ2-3,TGTGCCAGCAGCGCGACTAGCGAAGATACGCAGTATTTT,CASSATSEDTQYF
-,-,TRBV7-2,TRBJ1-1,TGTGCCAGCAGCTTGTCGGCAGGAAAGCACACTGAAGCTTTCTTT,CASSLSAGKHTEAFF
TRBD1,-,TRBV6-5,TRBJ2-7,TGTGCCAGCAGTCAGGACAGGGGTAACGAGCAGTACTTC,CASSQDRGNEQYF
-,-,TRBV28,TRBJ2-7,TGTGCCAGCAGTTTATTCGGGTCTCTCGTCTACGAGCAGTACTTC,CASSLFGSLVYEQYF
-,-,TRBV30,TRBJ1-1,TGTGCCTGGAGTGGGGTTGGGGCCGGGAACACTGAAGCTTTCTTT,CAWSGVGAGNTEAFF
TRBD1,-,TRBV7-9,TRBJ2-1,TGTGCCAGCAGCTCCGGGACAGGGAGGACCTACAATGAGCAGTTCTTC,CASSSGTGRTYNEQFF
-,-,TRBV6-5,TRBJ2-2,TGTGCCAGCAGGGGGGAGGCAGGTGACACCGGGGAGCTGTTTTTT,CASRGEAGDTGELFF
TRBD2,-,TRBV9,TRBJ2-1,TGTGCCAGCAGCGTAGTAGGCGGGGGCTACAATGAGCAGTTCTTC,CASSVVGGGYNEQFF
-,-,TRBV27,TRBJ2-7,TGTGCCAGCAGTTCCTCGACTAGGGGTTCCTACGAGCAGTACTTC,CASSSSTRGSYEQYF
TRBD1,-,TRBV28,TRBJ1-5,TGTGCCAGCAGTTTTTTTTGGAAGGGGGCAAATCAGCCCCAGCATTTT,CASSFFWKGANQPQHF
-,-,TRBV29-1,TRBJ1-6,TGCAGCGTTGAAGATCGCCAGGGAAATAGGTCCTATAATTCACCCCTCCACTTT,CSVEDRQGNRSYNSPLHF
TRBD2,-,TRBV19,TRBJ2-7,TGTGCCAGTAGCAACAGGGGTACTAGCGGGCGCTTCTCCTACGAGCAGTACTTC,CASSNRGTSGRFSYEQYF
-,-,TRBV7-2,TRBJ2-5,TGTGCCAGCAGCTTACGATTGAACTACCAAGAGACCCAGTACTTC,CASSLRLNYQETQYF
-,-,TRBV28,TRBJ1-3,TGTGCCACGAACTCTTGGGCAGTCAGCTCTGGAAACACCATATATTTT,CATNSWAVSSGNTIYF
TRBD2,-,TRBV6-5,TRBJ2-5,TGTGCCATCGGGGGGACGCGCGAGACCCAGTACTTC,CAIGGTRETQYF
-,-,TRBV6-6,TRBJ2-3,TGTGCCATGTGCCAATCGGGCACAGATACGCAGTATTTT,CAMCQSGTDTQYF
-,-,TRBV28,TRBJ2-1,TGTGCCAGCAGCTCTAGGGGGGGTGGCTTCTACAATGAGCAGTTCTTC,CASSSRGGGFYNEQFF
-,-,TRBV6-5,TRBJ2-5,TGTGCCAGCAGCCAAAGAAGGGGAGAGACCCAGTACTTC,CASSQRRGETQYF
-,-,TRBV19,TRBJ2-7,TGTGCCAGTAGTATAGGGGCAGCCTCCTACGAGCAGTACTTC,CASSIGAASYEQYF
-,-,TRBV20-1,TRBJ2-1,TGCAGTGCTAGTCTGAGGGATCTTGCGGGTGAGCAGTTCTTC,CSASLRDLAGEQFF
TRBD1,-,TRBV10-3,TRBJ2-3,TGTGCCATCAGGACTCAGGGGGGCACAGATACGCAGTATTTT,CAIRTQGGTDTQYF
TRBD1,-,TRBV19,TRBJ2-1,TGTGCCAGTAGTATTGCTGGGACAGGTACCAATGAGCAGTTCTTC,CASSIAGTGTNEQFF
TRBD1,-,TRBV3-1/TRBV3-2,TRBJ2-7,TGTGCCAGCAGCCAAGATCAGGGACAGTACTCCTACGAGCAGTACTTC,CASSQDQGQYSYEQYF
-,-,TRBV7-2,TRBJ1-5,TGTGCCAGCAGCTTCAGGGACAATCAGCCCCAGCATTTT,CASSFRDNQPQHF